This is a list of T cell receptor beta chains from one sample in a study of breast tumors, draining lymph nodes, adjacent tissues. One entry per CDR3 protein, called by TCRdb with MiXCR from the multiplex PCR reads. The sample records some 25,000 distinct CDR3 sequences, 68% being singletons. Sequencing was performed on tumor-adjacent breast tissue. The receptors were gathered from a female donor with breast cancer. Some clones in this sample may be carry-over from other donors' samples. The CDR3 runs from the conserved cysteine through the conserved F or W. D genes are given only for firm matches. Not every row has a clone size; where given, it reads once, few, many or a size class.

cdr3_aa: CSVAGSHSYEQYF
cdr3_nt: TGCAGCGTTGCGGGCAGCCACTCCTACGAGCAGTACTTC
j_call: TRBJ2-7
v_call: TRBV29-1
clone_size: -
d_call: -

cdr3_aa: CSARASGQRGRETQYF
cdr3_nt: TGCAGTGCTAGAGCCTCGGGACAGCGGGGCCGGGAGACCCAGTACTTC
j_call: TRBJ2-5
v_call: TRBV20-1
clone_size: -
d_call: -

cdr3_aa: CASSLGQYNYGYTF
cdr3_nt: TGTGCCAGCAGCTTGGGACAGTACAACTATGGCTACACCTTC
j_call: TRBJ1-2
v_call: TRBV5-6
clone_size: -
d_call: -

cdr3_aa: CASSIGLAGSYEQYF
cdr3_nt: TGTGCCAGCAGTATTGGACTAGCGGGGTCCTACGAGCAGTACTTC
j_call: TRBJ2-7
v_call: TRBV6-1
clone_size: -
d_call: TRBD2

cdr3_aa: CASSVPGQGASNEQFF
cdr3_nt: TGTGCCAGCAGTGTGCCGGGACAGGGGGCCTCCAATGAGCAGTTCTTC
j_call: TRBJ2-1
v_call: TRBV9
clone_size: -
d_call: TRBD1

cdr3_aa: CAGGQGALNTEAFF
cdr3_nt: TGTGCTGGGGGGCAGGGAGCTTTGAACACTGAAGCTTTCTTT
j_call: TRBJ1-1
v_call: TRBV7-9
clone_size: once
d_call: -

cdr3_aa: CASSSGTSGRNIQYF
cdr3_nt: TGTGCCAGCAGCTCCGGGACTAGCGGGAGAAACATTCAGTACTTC
j_call: TRBJ2-4
v_call: TRBV11-2
clone_size: many
d_call: TRBD2

cdr3_aa: CASSALEAEQFF
cdr3_nt: TGTGCCAGCAGCGCACTAGAGGCTGAGCAGTTCTTC
j_call: TRBJ2-1
v_call: TRBV5-5
clone_size: -
d_call: -

cdr3_aa: CSATGTAYEQYF
cdr3_nt: TGCAGTGCTACAGGAACAGCCTACGAGCAGTACTTC
j_call: TRBJ2-7
v_call: TRBV20-1
clone_size: -
d_call: -

cdr3_aa: CASSRAGGDNEQFF
cdr3_nt: TGTGCCAGCAGTCGGGCAGGGGGGGACAATGAGCAGTTCTTC
j_call: TRBJ2-1
v_call: TRBV7-9
clone_size: -
d_call: -

cdr3_aa: CASSGGGTNEKLFF
cdr3_nt: TGTGCCAGCAGTGGAGGGGGGACTAATGAAAAACTGTTTTTT
j_call: TRBJ1-4
v_call: TRBV2
clone_size: once
d_call: -

cdr3_aa: CASSLTTGWETQYF
cdr3_nt: TGTGCCAGCAGCTTAACGACGGGGTGGGAGACCCAGTACTTC
j_call: TRBJ2-5
v_call: TRBV7-9
clone_size: -
d_call: -

cdr3_aa: CASSGTSGSADTQYF
cdr3_nt: TGTGCCAGCAGCGGGACTAGCGGGTCTGCAGATACGCAGTATTTT
j_call: TRBJ2-3
v_call: TRBV9
clone_size: -
d_call: TRBD2

cdr3_aa: CASSSTTGTVFSEQYF
cdr3_nt: TGCGCCAGCAGCTCTACAACCGGGACAGTGTTCAGCGAGCAGTACTTC
j_call: TRBJ2-7
v_call: TRBV5-1
clone_size: -
d_call: TRBD1

cdr3_aa: CASSLADRTQSHYGYTF
cdr3_nt: TGTGCCAGCAGCTTGGCGGACAGGACACAAAGTCACTATGGCTACACCTTC
j_call: TRBJ1-2
v_call: TRBV5-5
clone_size: -
d_call: TRBD1

cdr3_aa: CASSLSTSGSINEQFF
cdr3_nt: TGTGCCAGCAGCTTAAGTACTAGCGGGAGTATCAATGAGCAGTTCTTC
j_call: TRBJ2-1
v_call: TRBV7-6
clone_size: -
d_call: TRBD2

cdr3_aa: CASSQPGPPTSYEQYF
cdr3_nt: TGTGCCAGCAGCCAACCGGGACCACCGACATCATACGAGCAGTACTTC
j_call: TRBJ2-7
v_call: TRBV7-9
clone_size: many
d_call: -

cdr3_aa: CASSSLTGSGEQFF
cdr3_nt: TGCGCCAGCAGCTCATTGACGGGCAGTGGAGAGCAGTTCTTC
j_call: TRBJ2-1
v_call: TRBV5-1
clone_size: -
d_call: -

cdr3_aa: CAWSDNNSPLHF
cdr3_nt: TGTGCCTGGAGTGACAATAATTCACCCCTCCACTTT
j_call: TRBJ1-6
v_call: TRBV30
clone_size: -
d_call: -

cdr3_aa: CASSLRVAGRSGNTIYF
cdr3_nt: TGTGCCAGCAGTTTGAGGGTTGCGGGGCGCTCTGGAAACACCATATATTTT
j_call: TRBJ1-3
v_call: TRBV12-3/TRBV12-4
clone_size: -
d_call: -

cdr3_aa: CASSLVGGYEQYF
cdr3_nt: TGTGCCAGCAGCTTAGTCGGCGGCTACGAGCAGTACTTC
j_call: TRBJ2-7
v_call: TRBV7-8
clone_size: -
d_call: -

cdr3_aa: CASSRRQGGSYGYTF
cdr3_nt: TGTGCCAGCAGCCGGAGACAGGGGGGTTCCTATGGCTACACCTTC
j_call: TRBJ1-2
v_call: TRBV5-6
clone_size: medium-sized
d_call: TRBD1

cdr3_aa: CASSLTRPGQGNTGELFF
cdr3_nt: TGTGCCAGCAGCTTAACGCGGCCGGGACAGGGCAACACCGGGGAGCTGTTTTTT
j_call: TRBJ2-2
v_call: TRBV7-3
clone_size: -
d_call: TRBD1

cdr3_aa: CASSDSLRGYTF
cdr3_nt: TGTGCCAGCAGTGACAGTCTTAGAGGCTACACCTTC
j_call: TRBJ1-2
v_call: TRBV12-3/TRBV12-4
clone_size: medium-sized
d_call: -

cdr3_aa: CASSPERQGGGLLLFYEQYF
cdr3_nt: TGTGCCAGCAGCCCCGAGAGGCAGGGGGGAGGCCTCCTACTCTTCTACGAGCAGTACTTC
j_call: TRBJ2-7
v_call: TRBV4-2
clone_size: once
d_call: -

cdr3_aa: CASSIRTSGGIGQYF
cdr3_nt: TGTGCCAGCAGCATCAGGACTAGCGGGGGTATAGGGCAGTACTTC
j_call: TRBJ2-7
v_call: TRBV11-2
clone_size: once
d_call: TRBD2

cdr3_aa: CATKNPYEETQYF
cdr3_nt: TGTGCCACCAAGAATCCTTATGAAGAGACCCAGTACTTC
j_call: TRBJ2-5
v_call: TRBV24-1
clone_size: -
d_call: -

cdr3_aa: CASSLTSGGRTYNEQFF
cdr3_nt: TGTGCCAGCAGCTTGACCTCGGGCGGGAGAACCTACAATGAGCAGTTCTTC
j_call: TRBJ2-1
v_call: TRBV7-6
clone_size: few
d_call: TRBD2

cdr3_aa: CASSRDRGLGTQYF
cdr3_nt: TGTGCCAGCAGTCGTGACAGGGGGCTAGGGACCCAGTACTTC
j_call: TRBJ2-5
v_call: TRBV2
clone_size: -
d_call: TRBD1

cdr3_aa: CASSEVLAGVQEQFF
cdr3_nt: TGTGCCAGCAGTGAAGTACTAGCGGGAGTACAGGAGCAGTTCTTC
j_call: TRBJ2-1
v_call: TRBV6-4
clone_size: -
d_call: TRBD2

cdr3_aa: CASSAPGGSNSPLHF
cdr3_nt: TGTGCCAGTAGTGCACCAGGGGGCAGTAATTCACCCCTCCACTTT
j_call: TRBJ1-6
v_call: TRBV19
clone_size: medium-sized
d_call: TRBD1

cdr3_aa: CASSPDRGAGGYTF
cdr3_nt: TGCGCCAGCAGCCCGGACAGGGGAGCAGGTGGCTACACCTTC
j_call: TRBJ1-2
v_call: TRBV5-1
clone_size: medium-sized
d_call: TRBD1

cdr3_aa: CAGSEGGRASEQYF
cdr3_nt: TGTGCCGGAAGCGAGGGGGGGAGGGCCTCCGAGCAGTACTTC
j_call: TRBJ2-7
v_call: TRBV10-3
clone_size: once
d_call: -

cdr3_aa: CASTLGQLDQPQHF
cdr3_nt: TGTGCCAGCACCTTAGGACAGCTCGATCAGCCCCAGCATTTT
j_call: TRBJ1-5
v_call: TRBV2
clone_size: -
d_call: -

cdr3_aa: CSARKTDSSYNSPLHF
cdr3_nt: TGCAGTGCTAGAAAGACAGATAGCTCCTATAATTCACCCCTCCACTTT
j_call: TRBJ1-6
v_call: TRBV20-1
clone_size: -
d_call: -

cdr3_aa: CSARDLAGSNTEAFF
cdr3_nt: TGCAGTGCTAGAGATCTTGCAGGTTCGAACACTGAAGCTTTCTTT
j_call: TRBJ1-1
v_call: TRBV20-1
clone_size: -
d_call: -

cdr3_aa: CASSLPSGVNEQFF
cdr3_nt: TGTGCCAGCAGCCTCCCTAGCGGGGTGAATGAGCAGTTCTTC
j_call: TRBJ2-1
v_call: TRBV5-4
clone_size: -
d_call: TRBD2

cdr3_aa: CASSPPKNGNEQFF
cdr3_nt: TGCGCCAGCAGCCCTCCCAAAAATGGGAATGAGCAGTTCTTC
j_call: TRBJ2-1
v_call: TRBV5-1
clone_size: -
d_call: -

cdr3_aa: CASSLSRGLAKNIQYF
cdr3_nt: TGTGCCAGCAGCTTGTCTCGCGGCCTAGCCAAAAACATTCAGTACTTC
j_call: TRBJ2-4
v_call: TRBV7-2
clone_size: -
d_call: -

cdr3_aa: CASSLREGGKETQYF
cdr3_nt: TGTGCCAGCAGCCTAAGGGAAGGGGGTAAAGAGACCCAGTACTTC
j_call: TRBJ2-5
v_call: TRBV7-8
clone_size: -
d_call: -

cdr3_aa: CASSVEVAGEVNEQFF
cdr3_nt: TGTGCCAGCAGCGTAGAAGTAGCGGGAGAGGTTAATGAGCAGTTCTTC
j_call: TRBJ2-1
v_call: TRBV9
clone_size: many
d_call: TRBD2

cdr3_aa: CASSKRLAGANSYEQYF
cdr3_nt: TGCGCCAGCAGCAAGAGACTAGCGGGAGCAAATTCCTACGAGCAGTACTTC
j_call: TRBJ2-7
v_call: TRBV5-1
clone_size: once
d_call: TRBD2

cdr3_aa: CASSETGLYTGELFF
cdr3_nt: TGTGCCAGCAGTGAAACGGGACTCTACACCGGGGAGCTGTTTTTT
j_call: TRBJ2-2
v_call: TRBV2
clone_size: -
d_call: -

cdr3_aa: CASSAQLAPTYEQYF
cdr3_nt: TGTGCCAGCAGCGCCCAGCTAGCGCCCACCTACGAGCAGTACTTC
j_call: TRBJ2-7
v_call: TRBV2
clone_size: -
d_call: -

cdr3_aa: CASSPGLAGGATDTQYF
cdr3_nt: TGCGCCAGCAGCCCCGGACTAGCGGGAGGAGCCACAGATACGCAGTATTTT
j_call: TRBJ2-3
v_call: TRBV5-1
clone_size: -
d_call: TRBD2

cdr3_aa: CASSVEFSSGNTIYF
cdr3_nt: TGTGCCAGCAGCGTTGAATTTTCCTCTGGAAACACCATATATTTT
j_call: TRBJ1-3
v_call: TRBV11-2
clone_size: medium-sized
d_call: -

cdr3_aa: CSARPSGQINQPQHF
cdr3_nt: TGCAGTGCTAGACCATCGGGACAGATAAATCAGCCCCAGCATTTT
j_call: TRBJ1-5
v_call: TRBV20-1
clone_size: -
d_call: TRBD1

cdr3_aa: CASSPTGRRNQPQHF
cdr3_nt: TGTGCCAGCAGTCCTACAGGGAGACGCAATCAGCCCCAGCATTTT
j_call: TRBJ1-5
v_call: TRBV6-6
clone_size: many
d_call: -

cdr3_aa: CASSRGVSGAPLSTLTNEKLFF
cdr3_nt: TGTGCCAGTAGTAGGGGGGTTTCGGGGGCTCCCCTTTCTACCTTAACTAATGAAAAACTGTTTTTT
j_call: TRBJ1-4
v_call: TRBV19
clone_size: once
d_call: -

cdr3_aa: CASSYTPGPDQPQHF
cdr3_nt: TGTGCCAGCAGTTATACCCCGGGCCCCGATCAGCCCCAGCATTTT
j_call: TRBJ1-5
v_call: TRBV6-1
clone_size: medium-sized
d_call: -

cdr3_aa: CASSLVETSGNEQFF
cdr3_nt: TGTGCCAGCAGCTTGGTCGAGACTAGCGGGAATGAGCAGTTCTTC
j_call: TRBJ2-1
v_call: TRBV5-4
clone_size: -
d_call: TRBD2

cdr3_aa: CASSLDSSNQPQHF
cdr3_nt: TGTGCCAGCAGCTTAGACAGTAGCAATCAGCCCCAGCATTTT
j_call: TRBJ1-5
v_call: TRBV11-2
clone_size: many
d_call: -